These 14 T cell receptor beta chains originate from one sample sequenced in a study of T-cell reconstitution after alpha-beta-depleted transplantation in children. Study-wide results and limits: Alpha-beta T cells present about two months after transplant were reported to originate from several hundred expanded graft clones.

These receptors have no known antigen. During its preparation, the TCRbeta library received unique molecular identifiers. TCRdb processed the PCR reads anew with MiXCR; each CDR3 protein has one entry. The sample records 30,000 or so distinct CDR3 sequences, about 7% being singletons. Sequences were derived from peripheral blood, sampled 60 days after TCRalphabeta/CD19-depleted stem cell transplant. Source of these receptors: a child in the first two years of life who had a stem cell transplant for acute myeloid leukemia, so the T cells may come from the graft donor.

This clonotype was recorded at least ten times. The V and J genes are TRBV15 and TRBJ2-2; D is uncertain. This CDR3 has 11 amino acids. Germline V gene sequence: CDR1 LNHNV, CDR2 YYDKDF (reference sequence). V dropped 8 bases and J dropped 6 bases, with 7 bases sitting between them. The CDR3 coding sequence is TGTGCCACCTCCTCCGCCGGGGAGCTGTTTTTT. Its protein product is CATSSAGELFF.

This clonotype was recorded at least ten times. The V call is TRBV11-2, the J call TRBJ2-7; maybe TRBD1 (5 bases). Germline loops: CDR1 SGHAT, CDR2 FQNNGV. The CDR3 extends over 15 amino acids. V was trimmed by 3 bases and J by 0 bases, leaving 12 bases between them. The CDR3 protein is CASSFSGASSYEQYF. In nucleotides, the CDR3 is TGTGCCAGCAGCTTCTCTGGGGCCAGCTCCTACGAGCAGTACTTC.

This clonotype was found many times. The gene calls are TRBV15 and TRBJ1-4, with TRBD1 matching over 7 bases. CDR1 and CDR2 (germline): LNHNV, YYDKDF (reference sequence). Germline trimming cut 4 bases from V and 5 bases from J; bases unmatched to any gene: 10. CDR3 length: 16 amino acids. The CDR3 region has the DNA TGTGCCACCAGCAAAGTCGCAGGGGGGCCGAATGAAAAACTGTTTTTT. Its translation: CATSKVAGGPNEKLFF. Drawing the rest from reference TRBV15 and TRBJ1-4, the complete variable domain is DAMVIQNPRYQVTQFGKPVTLSCSQTLNHNVMYWYQQKSSQAPKLLFHYYDKDFNNEADTPDNFQSRRPNTSFCFLDIRSPGLGDTAMYLCATSKVAGGPNEKLFFGSGTQLSVL.

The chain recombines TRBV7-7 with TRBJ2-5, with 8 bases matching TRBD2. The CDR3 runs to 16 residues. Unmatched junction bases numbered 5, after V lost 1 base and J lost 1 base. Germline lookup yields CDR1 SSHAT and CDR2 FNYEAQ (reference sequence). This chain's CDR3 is CASSLGDAGGQETQYF. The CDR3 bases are TGTGCCAGCAGCTTAGGGGATGCGGGGGGCCAAGAGACCCAGTACTTC.

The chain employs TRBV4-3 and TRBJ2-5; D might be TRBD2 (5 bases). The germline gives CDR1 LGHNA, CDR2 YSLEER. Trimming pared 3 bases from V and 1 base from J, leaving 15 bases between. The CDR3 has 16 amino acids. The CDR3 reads CASSQLALKIQETQYF. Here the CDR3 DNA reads TGCGCCAGCAGCCAGCTAGCTCTTAAGATCCAAGAGACCCAGTACTTC.

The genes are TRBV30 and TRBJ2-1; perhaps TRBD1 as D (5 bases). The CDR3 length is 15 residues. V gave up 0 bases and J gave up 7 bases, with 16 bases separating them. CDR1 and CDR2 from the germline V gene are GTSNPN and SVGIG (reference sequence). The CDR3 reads CAWSVSRVGVNEQFF. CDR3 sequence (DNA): TGTGCCTGGAGTGTGTCCAGGGTCGGAGTTAATGAGCAGTTCTTC.

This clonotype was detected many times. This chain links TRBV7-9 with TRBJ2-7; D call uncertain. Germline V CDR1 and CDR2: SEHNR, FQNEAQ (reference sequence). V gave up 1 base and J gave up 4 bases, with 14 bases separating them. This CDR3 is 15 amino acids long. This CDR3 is CASSLGFRSQYEQYF. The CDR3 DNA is TGTGCCAGCAGCTTAGGGTTTCGGTCCCAGTACGAGCAGTACTTC.

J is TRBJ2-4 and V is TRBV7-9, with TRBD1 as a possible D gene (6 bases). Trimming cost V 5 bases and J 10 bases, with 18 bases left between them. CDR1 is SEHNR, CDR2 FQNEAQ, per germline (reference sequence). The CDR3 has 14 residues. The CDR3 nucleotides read TGTGCCAGCAGCCCCGGGACACCCAGCCTGATTCAGTACTTC. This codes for CASSPGTPSLIQYF.

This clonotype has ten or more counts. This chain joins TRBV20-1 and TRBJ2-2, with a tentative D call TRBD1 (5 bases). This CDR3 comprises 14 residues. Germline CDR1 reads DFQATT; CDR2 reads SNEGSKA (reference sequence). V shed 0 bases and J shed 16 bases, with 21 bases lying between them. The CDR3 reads CSARDPVGPIEAFF. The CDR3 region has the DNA TGCAGTGCTAGAGATCCGGTGGGGCCCATCGAGGCGTTTTTT.

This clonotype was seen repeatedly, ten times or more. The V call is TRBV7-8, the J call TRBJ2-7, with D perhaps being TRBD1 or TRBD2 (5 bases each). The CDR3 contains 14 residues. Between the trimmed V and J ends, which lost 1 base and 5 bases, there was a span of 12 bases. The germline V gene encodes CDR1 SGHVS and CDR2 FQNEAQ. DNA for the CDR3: TGTGCCAGCAGCTTAGATCTCAGGGACCACGAGCAGTACTTC. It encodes CASSLDLRDHEQYF.

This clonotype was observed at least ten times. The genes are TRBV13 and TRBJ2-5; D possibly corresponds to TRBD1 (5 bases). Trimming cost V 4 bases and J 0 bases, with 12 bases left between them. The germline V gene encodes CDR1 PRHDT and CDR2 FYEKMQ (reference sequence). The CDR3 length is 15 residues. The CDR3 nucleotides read TGTGCCAGCAGCTCCCCGACAGATTACCAAGAGACCCAGTACTTC. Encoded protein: CASSSPTDYQETQYF.

CDR3 in amino acids: CASSPLQDTQETQYF. The CDR3 nucleotides are TGCGCCAGCAGCCCCCTACAGGACACTCAAGAGACCCAGTACTTC. V usage is TRBV4-3 and J usage is TRBJ2-5; D possibly corresponds to TRBD1 (5 bases). The germline CDR1 and CDR2 sequences are LGHNA and YSLEER. The length of the CDR3 is 15 residues. Trimming shortened V by 4 bases and J by 2 bases, and 14 bases separated the two germline ends.

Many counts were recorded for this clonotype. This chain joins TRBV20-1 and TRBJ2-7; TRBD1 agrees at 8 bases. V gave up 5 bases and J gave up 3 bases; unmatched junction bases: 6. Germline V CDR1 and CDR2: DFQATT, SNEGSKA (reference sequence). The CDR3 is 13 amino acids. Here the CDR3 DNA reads TGCAGTGCTCCCGGGACAGGAATCTACGAGCAGTACTTC. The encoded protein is CSAPGTGIYEQYF.

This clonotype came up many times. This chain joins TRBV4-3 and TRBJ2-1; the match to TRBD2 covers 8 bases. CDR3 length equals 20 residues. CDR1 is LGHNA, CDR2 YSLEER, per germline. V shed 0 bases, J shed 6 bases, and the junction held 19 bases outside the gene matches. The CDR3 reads CASSQDNPSSGWGRGNEQFF. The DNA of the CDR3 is TGCGCCAGCAGCCAAGATAATCCCTCTAGCGGGTGGGGTAGGGGCAATGAGCAGTTCTTC.